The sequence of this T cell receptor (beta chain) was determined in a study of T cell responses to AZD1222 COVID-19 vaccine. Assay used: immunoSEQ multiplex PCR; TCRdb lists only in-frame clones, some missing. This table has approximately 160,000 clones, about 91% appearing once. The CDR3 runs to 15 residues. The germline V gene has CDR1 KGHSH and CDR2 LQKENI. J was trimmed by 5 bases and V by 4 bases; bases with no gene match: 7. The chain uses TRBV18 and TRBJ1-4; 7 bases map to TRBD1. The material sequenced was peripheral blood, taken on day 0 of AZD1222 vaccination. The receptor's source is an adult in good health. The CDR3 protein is CASSLNRDSNEKLFF. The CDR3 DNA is TGTGCCAGCTCACTTAACCGGGACAGCAATGAAAAACTGTTTTTT.